The entry that follows covers one T cell receptor beta chain sequence. Clones were read by immunoSEQ multiplex PCR, and TCRdb kept only the in-frame ones, dropping some. This table has under 550,000 clones, 70% to 90% appearing once. These data originate in a study of Ad26.COV2.S vaccination and SARS-CoV-2 variants. This CDR3 is 16 amino acids long. Germline V lookup: CDR1 MNHEY, CDR2 SMNVEV (reference sequence). Losses at the gene ends were 0 bases for V and 8 bases for J; bases not matched to a gene: 9. Specified treatment: around 19 received Ad26.COV2.S at low or high dose, single or two shots; 5 received placebo; per-sample allocation not given. Samples analyzed were those drawn on day 63 after the first vaccine or placebo injection.

The starting material was peripheral blood, obtained in a trial of Ad26.COV2.S vaccine versus placebo. The receptor was isolated from a person between 18 and 65 years old who received the Ad26.COV2.S COVID-19 vaccine or a placebo. This sequence joins TRBV27 and TRBJ1-4; TRBD1 matches 7 bases. CDR3 sequence reads: CASSLSAAGGQEKLFF. CDR3 sequence (DNA): TGTGCCAGCAGTTTATCCGCTGCAGGGGGGCAAGAAAAACTGTTTTTT.